Included here is one TCR beta chain sequence, with context. Researchers divided each subset's genomic DNA evenly across several immunoSEQ plates. In the original analysis: Filtering of immunoSEQ junctional sequences could not match full-length read filtering. Libraries were prepared by immunoSEQ multiplex PCR; TCRdb keeps only in-frame clonotypes and omits some of them. That table supplies the V and J calls and clone size; D and trimming were determined from the DNA. The repertoire holds around 430,000 clones, with roughly 83% as singletons. This record belongs to a study of shared clonotypes between healthy human individuals. Germline lookup yields CDR1 SGHNT and CDR2 YENEEA. J gave up 5 bases and V 4 bases, and 5 bases lay outside the gene matches. The CDR3 length is 14 residues. Recent acute infections and vaccinations were absent in the healthy HIV-negative adult donors.

Sample: PBMCs. The source is a woman between 40 and 50 years old in good health. Some clones in this sample may be carry-over from other donors' samples. This chain connects TRBV11-3 to TRBJ2-1; 7 bases line up with TRBD1. The chain's CDR3 is CASSSTGNHNEQFF. Here the CDR3 DNA reads TGTGCCAGCAGCTCGACAGGGAATCACAATGAGCAGTTCTTC. The full variable domain, completed using reference TRBV11-3 and TRBJ2-1, is EAGVVQSPRYKIIEKKQPVAFWCNPISGHNTLYWYLQNLGQGPELLIRYENEEAVDDSQLPKDRFSAERLKGVDSTLKIQPAELGDSAVYLCASSSTGNHNEQFFGPGTRLTVL.